Listed here are 7 T cell receptor beta chains from one sample, sequenced in a study of CD8 T cells in Susac syndrome. The RNA input was about 0.5 to 1 ug, and it was reverse transcribed with random hexamers. Each CDR3 protein gets one entry after TCRdb re-called the immunoSEQ multiplex PCR reads with MiXCR. The table includes 150,000 to 200,000 distinct CDR3 sequences, roughly 94% detected once. The source material was CD4+ T cells from PBMCs. The receptors shown here come from a human donor with multiple sclerosis.

The chain carries TRBV28 and TRBJ2-2, with D unresolved. Trimming pared 6 bases from V and 1 base from J, leaving 6 bases between. This CDR3 has 13 amino acids. CDR1 and CDR2 (germline): MDHEN, SYDVKM. The CDR3 is CASRELNTGELFF. Here the CDR3 DNA reads TGTGCCAGCAGGGAATTGAACACCGGGGAGCTGTTTTTT.

V gene TRBV18 combines with J gene TRBJ1-3, with unresolved D. There are 13 residues in the CDR3. The germline gives CDR1 KGHSH, CDR2 LQKENI. V lost 5 bases and J 4 bases, leaving 9 bases between the germline ends. The CDR3 spells CASSAEGGNTIYF. In DNA form, the CDR3 reads TGTGCCAGCTCAGCTGAAGGCGGAAACACCATATATTTT.

This chain connects TRBV10-3 to TRBJ2-5; tentatively, D is TRBD1 (6 bases). Germline CDR1 ENHRY, CDR2 SYGVKD. Trimming removed 3 bases from V and 5 bases from J, with 10 bases in between. This CDR3 contains 13 residues. CDR3 loop: CAISDSGVETQYF. In DNA, the CDR3 is TGTGCCATCAGTGATTCAGGGGTTGAGACCCAGTACTTC.

The chain couples TRBV10-3 to TRBJ1-1; D is possibly TRBD1 (6 bases). V was cut by 4 bases and J by 7 bases, with 10 bases left in between. CDR1 is ENHRY, CDR2 SYGVKD, per germline. This CDR3 has 12 amino acids. In DNA, the CDR3 is TGTGCCATCAGTGCCCAGGGGATTGAAGCTTTCTTT. Amino acids: CAISAQGIEAFF.

The chain is built from TRBV28 and TRBJ2-3; 8 positions agree with TRBD2. CDR1 MDHEN and CDR2 SYDVKM come from the germline V gene. The CDR3 is made up of 15 amino acids. V lost 2 bases and J lost 2; bases outside the gene matches: 3. CDR3 protein: CASSLPGGPTDTQYF. The CDR3 bases are TGTGCCAGCAGTTTACCGGGAGGGCCCACAGATACGCAGTATTTT.

This chain connects TRBV27 to TRBJ2-1; maybe TRBD2 (6 bases). The germline V gene has CDR1 MNHEY and CDR2 SMNVEV (reference sequence). The CDR3 contains 16 residues. Trimming stripped 6 bases from V and 0 bases from J, with 15 bases between. The CDR3 DNA reads TGTGCCAGCAGGGGGGGAGCGGCGAGCTCCTACAATGAGCAGTTCTTC. This gives the protein CASRGGAASSYNEQFF.

CDR3 sequence reads: CSAPGDRGQETQYF. For the CDR3, the DNA is TGCAGCGCCCCAGGGGACAGGGGACAAGAGACCCAGTACTTC. This chain links TRBV29-1 with TRBJ2-5, with 10 positions matching TRBD1. The CDR3 runs to 14 residues. The junction had 7 bases not matched to a gene; V was cut back by 7 bases and J by 2 bases. Germline loops: CDR1 SQVTM, CDR2 ANQGSEA. Together with reference TRBV29-1 and TRBJ2-5, the CDR3 gives the full variable domain: SAVISQKPSRDICQRGTSLTIQCQVDSQVTMMFWYRQQPGQSLTLIATANQGSEATYESGFVIDKFPISRPNLTFSTLTVSNMSPEDSSIYLCSAPGDRGQETQYFGPGTRLLVL.